The rows below give T cell receptor beta chains drawn from one sample of a study of a mutant IDH1 vaccine in newly diagnosed glioma. Their antigen targets remain unknown. Sequenced by immunoSEQ multiplex PCR; TCRdb stores in-frame clones only, minus some. Counted here are fewer than 45,000 clones, 80% to 90% occurring once; the ten biggest clones make up about 1.5%. This sample comprised PBMCs, obtained from a glioma patient whose treatment included an IDH1 peptide vaccine. These receptors came from a man aged 40-50 years with glioma. CDR3s include the opening cysteine and the closing phenylalanine or tryptophan. D genes are given only for firm matches. Size is omitted from some rows. Given values are once, few, many or a class for expanded clones.

16 | - | TRBD1 | TRBJ2-1 | TRBV9 | CASSVGTGGSYNEQFF | TGTGCCAGCAGCGTAGGGACAGGGGGCTCCTACAATGAGCAGTTCTTC
14 | - | TRBD1 | TRBJ2-7 | TRBV19 | CASSTRQGGYEQYF | TGTGCCAGTAGTACGCGACAGGGTGGCTACGAGCAGTACTTC
15 | few | TRBD1 | TRBJ1-2 | TRBV6-6 | CASSYGGQLLYGYTF | TGTGCCAGCAGTTACGGGGGACAGCTCCTCTATGGCTACACCTTC
15 | - | TRBD1 | TRBJ2-5 | TRBV4-1 | CASSQRDSLQETQYF | TGCGCCAGCAGCCAAAGGGACAGCCTACAAGAGACCCAGTACTTC
16 | - | TRBD1 | TRBJ1-1 | TRBV11-2 | CASSFLPGQGIAEAFF | TGTGCCAGCAGCTTCCTCCCGGGACAGGGAATAGCTGAAGCTTTCTTT
14 | - | - | TRBJ1-1 | TRBV6-1 | CASSESGDNTEAFF | TGTGCCAGCAGTGAAAGCGGGGATAACACTGAAGCTTTCTTT
14 | - | TRBD2 | TRBJ2-5 | TRBV6-1 | CASSEGRGEETQYF | TGTGCCAGCAGTGAAGGGCGGGGGGAAGAGACCCAGTACTTC
11 | - | - | TRBJ2-1 | TRBV28 | CASRGSHEQFF | TGTGCCAGCAGAGGGTCCCATGAGCAGTTCTTC
17 | - | TRBD2 | TRBJ2-1 | TRBV4-1 | CASSHEPSGGFYNEQFF | TGCGCCAGCAGCCACGAACCTAGCGGGGGGTTCTACAATGAGCAGTTCTTC
13 | - | TRBD1 | TRBJ2-1 | TRBV29-1 | CSVTPTGGREQFF | TGCAGCGTTACTCCCACAGGGGGCCGCGAGCAGTTCTTC
14 | - | TRBD2 | TRBJ2-5 | TRBV6-4 | CASSEGGGVETQYF | TGTGCCAGCAGTGAAGGCGGGGGGGTAGAGACCCAGTACTTC
14 | - | TRBD1 | TRBJ1-2 | TRBV10-1 | CASSTQEGAKGYTF | TGCGCCAGCAGTACCCAGGAGGGGGCAAAGGGCTACACCTTC
15 | - | - | TRBJ1-1 | TRBV7-3 | CASSLTGGPSTGAFF | TGTGCCAGCAGCTTAACGGGGGGACCTTCTACCGGGGCTTTCTTT
14 | - | - | TRBJ1-5 | TRBV6-5 | CASSYTYRRQPQHF | TGTGCCAGCAGCTATACTTACAGGCGCCAGCCCCAGCATTTT
15 | once | - | TRBJ1-1 | TRBV16 | CASSLGLGLNTEAFF | TGTGCCAGCAGCCTCGGTTTAGGCCTGAACACTGAAGCTTTCTTT
14 | - | TRBD1 | TRBJ2-1 | TRBV6-5 | CASSYGNRGNEQFF | TGTGCCAGCAGTTACGGGAACAGGGGGAATGAGCAGTTCTTC
18 | - | - | TRBJ1-5 | TRBV19 | CASSLTTGLLYSNQPQHF | TGTGCCAGTAGTCTCACTACGGGCCTCCTTTATAGCAATCAGCCCCAGCATTTT
19 | - | - | TRBJ2-5 | TRBV21-1 | CATNPGDMTSGGWGETQYF | TGTGCCACCAACCCCGGGGACATGACTAGCGGGGGGTGGGGAGAGACCCAGTACTTC
15 | - | - | TRBJ1-5 | TRBV5-3 | CARSYRVGLDQPQHF | TGTGCCAGAAGCTACCGGGTGGGGTTGGATCAGCCCCAGCATTTT
16 | once | - | TRBJ1-2 | TRBV7-2 | CASIRTIPPGDYGYTF | TGTGCCAGCATCAGGACCATACCCCCAGGGGACTATGGCTACACCTTC
14 | - | - | TRBJ2-5 | TRBV5-1 | CASSLRAGLETQYF | TGCGCCAGCAGCTTAAGGGCAGGGCTGGAGACCCAGTACTTC
20 | - | - | TRBJ2-6 | TRBV4-1 | CASSQVMARVPNSGANVLTF | TGCGCCAGCAGCCAAGTTATGGCGAGGGTACCCAACTCTGGGGCCAACGTCCTGACTTTC
15 | - | TRBD1 | TRBJ1-1 | TRBV25-1 | CASSRIGTGGAEAFF | TGTGCCAGCAGCCGAATCGGGACAGGAGGGGCTGAAGCTTTCTTT
17 | - | - | TRBJ2-2 | TRBV5-6 | CASSLAAWARITGELFF | TGTGCCAGCAGCTTGGCCGCGTGGGCCCGAATCACCGGGGAGCTGTTTTTT
13 | - | TRBD1 | TRBJ2-7 | TRBV6-4 | CASVDRDAYEQYF | TGTGCCAGTGTGGACAGGGATGCCTACGAGCAGTACTTC
19 | - | TRBD2 | TRBJ2-3 | TRBV7-2 | CASSLVYSGGAGSTDTQYF | TGTGCCAGCAGCTTAGTGTACAGCGGGGGGGCCGGGAGCACAGATACGCAGTATTTT
11 | - | - | TRBJ1-1 | TRBV30 | CAWRGYTEAFF | TGTGCCTGGAGAGGGTACACTGAAGCTTTCTTT
15 | - | - | TRBJ1-2 | TRBV7-2 | CASSLGGPGSDGYTF | TGTGCCAGCAGCTTAGGAGGACCAGGGTCAGATGGCTACACCTTC
13 | - | TRBD2 | TRBJ2-1 | TRBV27 | CASSLRRGGEQFF | TGTGCCAGCAGTTTAAGGAGGGGAGGGGAGCAGTTCTTC
16 | - | TRBD2 | TRBJ2-3 | TRBV9 | CASAVLGSGETDTQYF | TGTGCCAGCGCAGTTCTCGGTAGCGGGGAAACAGATACGCAGTATTTT
14 | - | - | TRBJ2-5 | TRBV5-6 | CASRAGTAEWTQYF | TGTGCCAGCCGTGCCGGGACTGCTGAATGGACCCAGTACTTC
13 | - | - | TRBJ1-6 | TRBV5-1 | CASSSGHNSPLHF | TGCGCCAGCAGCTCGGGACATAATTCACCCCTCCACTTT
15 | - | - | TRBJ2-2 | TRBV19 | CASSMRQEPGGELFF | TGTGCCAGTAGTATGAGACAGGAGCCTGGCGGGGAGCTGTTTTTT
15 | - | - | TRBJ2-2 | TRBV7-2 | CASSPDLGSTGELFF | TGTGCCAGCAGCCCTGACCTAGGATCCACCGGGGAGCTGTTTTTT
15 | - | - | TRBJ2-5 | TRBV4-3 | CASSQGVGVQETQYF | TGCGCCAGCAGCCAAGGAGTGGGGGTACAAGAGACCCAGTACTTC
15 | - | TRBD1 | TRBJ1-2 | TRBV6-5 | CASSLTGGWGYGYTF | TGTGCCAGCAGTCTAACAGGGGGCTGGGGCTATGGCTACACCTTC
16 | - | TRBD1 | TRBJ1-2 | TRBV9 | CASSVSWHRGYDGYTF | TGTGCCAGCAGCGTAAGCTGGCACAGGGGTTATGATGGCTACACCTTC
17 | - | - | TRBJ1-2 | TRBV28 | CASSLRGIASSNYGYTF | TGTGCCAGCAGTTTACGAGGGATAGCCTCTTCTAACTATGGCTACACCTTC
17 | - | - | TRBJ1-1 | TRBV4-1 | CASSQEFGGSSNTEAFF | TGCGCCAGCAGCCAAGAGTTTGGGGGGTCCTCGAACACTGAAGCTTTCTTT
15 | - | TRBD1 | TRBJ2-1 | TRBV28 | CASSFIRGHYNEQFF | TGTGCCAGCAGTTTCATCAGGGGGCACTACAATGAGCAGTTCTTC
13 | - | - | TRBJ1-4 | TRBV7-9 | CASSLVTEGKLFF | TGTGCCAGCAGCTTGGTTACAGAAGGAAAACTGTTTTTT
13 | - | - | TRBJ1-2 | TRBV10-3 | CAISEIGNYGYTF | TGTGCCATCAGTGAGATAGGTAACTATGGCTACACCTTC
13 | - | - | TRBJ1-2 | TRBV7-6 | CASSLATRYGYTF | TGTGCCAGCAGCTTAGCTACACGATATGGCTACACCTTC
15 | - | - | TRBJ2-1 | TRBV25-1 | CASSGVQVLYNEQFF | TGTGCCAGCAGTGGAGTTCAGGTTTTGTACAATGAGCAGTTCTTC
15 | once | - | TRBJ2-7 | TRBV10-2 | CASSLPGSQAYEQYF | TGCGCCAGCAGTCTCCCGGGGTCTCAGGCCTACGAGCAGTACTTC
12 | - | - | TRBJ2-7 | TRBV29-1 | CSVRTGVGEQYF | TGCAGCGTTAGGACGGGGGTAGGCGAGCAGTACTTC
13 | - | - | TRBJ1-1 | TRBV28 | CASSLIMGNEAFF | TGTGCCAGCAGTCTTATTATGGGTAACGAAGCTTTCTTT
14 | - | TRBD1 | TRBJ1-2 | TRBV5-1 | CASSLLADRDGYTF | TGCGCCAGCAGCTTGTTGGCGGACAGGGATGGCTACACCTTC
17 | - | - | TRBJ2-3 | TRBV4-3 | CASSRKPVGSSTDTQYF | TGCGCCAGCAGCCGGAAGCCCGTTGGCTCTAGCACAGATACGCAGTATTTT
14 | - | - | TRBJ1-4 | TRBV6-1 | CASSETESNEKLFF | TGTGCCAGCAGTGAGACAGAGAGTAATGAAAAACTGTTTTTT
15 | - | - | TRBJ1-6 | TRBV28 | CASSLRRGLRSPLHF | TGTGCCAGCAGTTTAAGGAGGGGGTTAAGATCACCCCTCCACTTT
14 | - | - | TRBJ2-7 | TRBV10-1 | CASSDRGLSSEQYF | TGCGCCAGCAGTGACCGGGGGCTATCCAGCGAGCAGTACTTC
15 | - | - | TRBJ1-5 | TRBV7-9 | CASSASGGRNQPQHF | TGTGCCAGCAGTGCAAGTGGGGGACGGAATCAGCCCCAGCATTTT
16 | - | - | TRBJ2-5 | TRBV2 | CASTSEISRLGETQYF | TGTGCCAGCACTTCGGAGATCAGCCGACTGGGAGAGACCCAGTACTTC